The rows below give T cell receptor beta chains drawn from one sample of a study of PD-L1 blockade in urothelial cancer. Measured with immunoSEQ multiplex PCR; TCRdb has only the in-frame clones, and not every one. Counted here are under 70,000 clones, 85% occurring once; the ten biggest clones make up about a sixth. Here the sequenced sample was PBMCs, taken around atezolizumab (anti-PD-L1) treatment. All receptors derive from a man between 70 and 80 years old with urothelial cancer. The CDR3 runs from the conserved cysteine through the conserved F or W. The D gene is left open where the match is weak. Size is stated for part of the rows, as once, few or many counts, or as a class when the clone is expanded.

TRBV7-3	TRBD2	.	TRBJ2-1	TGTGCCAGCAGCCAGACTAGCGGGAGGGGGCAGTTCTTC	CASSQTSGRGQFF
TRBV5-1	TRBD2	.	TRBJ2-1	TGCGCCAGCAGCTTGGTGGCTAGCGGATACAATGAGCAGTTCTTC	CASSLVASGYNEQFF
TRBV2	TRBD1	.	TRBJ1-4	TGTGCCAGCAGGGACAGGGCACGTGAAAAACTGTTTTTT	CASRDRAREKLFF
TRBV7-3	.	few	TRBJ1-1	TGTGCCAGCAGCCCGCAGAAGAACACTGAAGCTTTCTTT	CASSPQKNTEAFF
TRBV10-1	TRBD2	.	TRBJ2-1	TGCGCCAGCAGCACTAGCGGCCTGGCCCCGACCAATGAGCAGTTCTTC	CASSTSGLAPTNEQFF
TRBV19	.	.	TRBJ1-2	TGTGCCAGTACCCCCTCGAGAGGCTTTGTTGGCGGCTACACCTTC	CASTPSRGFVGGYTF
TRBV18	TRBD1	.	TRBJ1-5	TGTGCCAGCTCACTAGGACAGGTGGAACAGCCCCAGCATTTT	CASSLGQVEQPQHF
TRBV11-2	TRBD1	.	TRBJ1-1	TGTGCCAGCAGCTCGGGGACAGCAGCTTTCTTT	CASSSGTAAFF
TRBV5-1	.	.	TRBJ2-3	TGCGCCAGCAGCTTTACAGGGTTTAGCACAGATACGCAGTATTTT	CASSFTGFSTDTQYF
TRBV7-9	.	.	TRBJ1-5	TGTGCCAGCAGCAAGGGAGAGAAACAGCCCCAGCATTTT	CASSKGEKQPQHF
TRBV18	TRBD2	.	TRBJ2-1	TGTGCCAGCTCACCATTTGAACGGGAGGGGGGGAATGAGCAGTTCTTC	CASSPFEREGGNEQFF
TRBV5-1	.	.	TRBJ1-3	TGCGCCAGCAGCGTACCACAGGGTTCTGGAAACACCATATATTTT	CASSVPQGSGNTIYF
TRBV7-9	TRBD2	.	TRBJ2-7	TGTGCCGGAGGCCGGCCGGGACTAGCTATCGACGAGCAGTACTTC	CAGGRPGLAIDEQYF
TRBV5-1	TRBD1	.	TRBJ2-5	TGCGCCAGCAGCTATACGACAGGGGAAGAGACCCAGTACTTC	CASSYTTGEETQYF
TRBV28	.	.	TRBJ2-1	TGTGCCAGCAGTTTATCGGGGAACCCTTACAATGAGCAGTTCTTC	CASSLSGNPYNEQFF
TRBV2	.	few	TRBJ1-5	TGTGCCAGCAGTGAAGCGTATAGCAATCAGCCCCAGCATTTT	CASSEAYSNQPQHF
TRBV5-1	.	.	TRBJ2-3	TGCGCCAGCAGCTTGAATGGAGGAGGGACAGATACGCAGTATTTT	CASSLNGGGTDTQYF
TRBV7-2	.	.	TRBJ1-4	TGTGCCAGCCGGCGGGCAGCCCCTAATGAAAAACTGTTTTTT	CASRRAAPNEKLFF
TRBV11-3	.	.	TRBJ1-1	TGTGCCAGCAGCTTAGATGGGGGGGAGAACACTGAAGCTTTCTTT	CASSLDGGENTEAFF
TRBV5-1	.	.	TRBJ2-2	TGCGCCAGCAGCGGACAGCCTAACACCGGGGAGCTGTTTTTT	CASSGQPNTGELFF
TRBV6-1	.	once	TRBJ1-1	TGTGCCAGCAGTCAGGGCCCATCTGGGGCCGAAGCTTTCTTT	CASSQGPSGAEAFF
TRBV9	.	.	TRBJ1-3	TGTGCCAGCAGCGTGCGGGGGTCTTCTGGAAACACCATATATTTT	CASSVRGSSGNTIYF
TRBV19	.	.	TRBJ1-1	TGTGCCAGTAGATGGACAGAGAACACTGAAGCTTTCTTT	CASRWTENTEAFF
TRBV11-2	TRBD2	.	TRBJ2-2	TGTGCCAGCAGCTTAGCGGGAGGCTCGAACACCGGGGAGCTGTTTTTT	CASSLAGGSNTGELFF
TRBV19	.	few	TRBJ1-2	TGTGCCAGTAGTATAGGGAGCGGCTTGTACGGCTACACCTTC	CASSIGSGLYGYTF
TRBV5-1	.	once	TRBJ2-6	TGCGCCAGCAGCCCAGTCTCTGGGGCCAACGTCCTGACTTTC	CASSPVSGANVLTF
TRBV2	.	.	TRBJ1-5	TGTGCCAGCAGTGCTTGGGAGAAGGGTAACAATCAGCCCCAGCATTTT	CASSAWEKGNNQPQHF
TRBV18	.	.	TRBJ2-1	TGTGCCAGCTCACCACGCGTGAGCTCCTACAATGAGCAGTTCTTC	CASSPRVSSYNEQFF
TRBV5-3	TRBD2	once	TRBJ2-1	TGTGCCAGAAGCTTATACGTTAGCGGGGTCTACAATGAGCAGTTCTTC	CARSLYVSGVYNEQFF
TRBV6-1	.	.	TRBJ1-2	TGTGCCAGCAGTGGAGAAGCAGGCCGTCGGGGCTACACCTTC	CASSGEAGRRGYTF
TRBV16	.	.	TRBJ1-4	TGTGCCAGCAGCCAATCAGGGACAAGTGAAAAACTGTTTTTT	CASSQSGTSEKLFF
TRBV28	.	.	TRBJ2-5	TGTGCCAGCAGTGACGGGACTCCCGGGACCCAGTACTTC	CASSDGTPGTQYF
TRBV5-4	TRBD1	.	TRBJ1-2	TGTGCCAGCAGCGAAGATACTAGGACAGGGGAGGGCTATGGCTACACCTTC	CASSEDTRTGEGYGYTF
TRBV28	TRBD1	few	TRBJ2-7	TGTGCCAGTCGGACAGGGGATAGCGAGCAGTACTTC	CASRTGDSEQYF
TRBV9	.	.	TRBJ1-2	TGTGCCAGCAGCGTGGAACCAGGGGTTATGGGCTATGGCTACACCTTC	CASSVEPGVMGYGYTF
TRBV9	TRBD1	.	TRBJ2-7	TGTGCCAGCAGCGTAGGACAGGGGGCTTACGAGCAGTACTTC	CASSVGQGAYEQYF
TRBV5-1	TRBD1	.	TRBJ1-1	TGCGCCAGCGCCGAGGGGGCAGGGGGCGCGGAAGCTGAAGCTTTCTTT	CASAEGAGGAEAEAFF
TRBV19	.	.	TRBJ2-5	TGTGCCACCCGGTGGAGGGGCGAAGAGACCCAGTACTTC	CATRWRGEETQYF
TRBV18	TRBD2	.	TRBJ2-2	TGTGCCAGCTCACCTCCTCTCGCGCGGGAGGGCCGCACCGGGGAGCTGTTTTTT	CASSPPLAREGRTGELFF
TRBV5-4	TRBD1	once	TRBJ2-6	TGTGCCAGCAGCTTGGAAGGGGGCGGGTCTGGGGCCAACGTCCTGACTTTC	CASSLEGGGSGANVLTF
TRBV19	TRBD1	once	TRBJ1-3	TGTGCCAGTAGTATAGGGGACAGAGGGGGAAACACCATATATTTT	CASSIGDRGGNTIYF
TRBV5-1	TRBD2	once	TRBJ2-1	TGCGCCAGCAGCTTCGGGGCGGGGACTAGCGGTTACAATGAGCAGTTCTTC	CASSFGAGTSGYNEQFF
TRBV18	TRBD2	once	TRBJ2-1	TGTGCCAGCTCACCACGGAGGACTAGCGGGAATGAGGATGAGCAGTTCTTC	CASSPRRTSGNEDEQFF
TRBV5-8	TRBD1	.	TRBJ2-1	TGTGCCAGCACCCCAGCCGAGACAGGGGTTGATGAGCAGTTCTTC	CASTPAETGVDEQFF
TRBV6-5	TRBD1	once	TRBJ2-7	TGTGCCAGCAGTTGGACAGGGGGCGGGTACGAGCAGTACTTC	CASSWTGGGYEQYF
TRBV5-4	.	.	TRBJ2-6	TGTGCCAGCAGCTTGGTACAGCAGCCCTCTGGGGCCAACGTCCTGACTTTC	CASSLVQQPSGANVLTF
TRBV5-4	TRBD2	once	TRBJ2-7	TGTGCCAGCAGCCTGAAGAGCGGGAGGGCCAGACTGAGGGCCTACGAGCAGTACTTC	CASSLKSGRARLRAYEQYF
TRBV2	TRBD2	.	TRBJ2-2	TGTGCCAGCAGTGAAGAGGGACTAGCGGGAGTGGAGACCGGGGAGCTGTTTTTT	CASSEEGLAGVETGELFF
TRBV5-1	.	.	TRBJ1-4	TGCGCCAGCAGCTCCGGGGGGGTGTCAGGTGAAAAACTGTTTTTT	CASSSGGVSGEKLFF
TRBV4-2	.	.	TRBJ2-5	TGTGCCAGCAGCTCAGGGGTTGGTAGGGAGACCCAGTACTTC	CASSSGVGRETQYF
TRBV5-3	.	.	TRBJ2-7	TGTGCCAGAAGCGGGGAGACGGAGGGGATTTACGAGCAGTACTTC	CARSGETEGIYEQYF
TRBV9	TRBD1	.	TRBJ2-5	TGTGCCAGCAGCGCAGGAGAGGTAACAGGGGGTGAGACCCAGTACTTC	CASSAGEVTGGETQYF
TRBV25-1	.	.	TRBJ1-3	TGTGCCAGCAGTGAATCAGGGTCCTCTGGAAACACCATATATTTT	CASSESGSSGNTIYF